Listed below are T cell receptor beta chains from one sample, sequenced in a study of Ad26.COV2.S vaccination and SARS-CoV-2 variants. Profiling relied on immunoSEQ multiplex PCR, and the TCRdb table lists in-frame clones only, not all of them. The table lists about 480,000 clones, roughly 87% of them singletons. The material sequenced was peripheral blood, taken in a trial of Ad26.COV2.S vaccine versus placebo. These receptors were obtained from a person aged 18 to 65 who received the Ad26.COV2.S COVID-19 vaccine or a placebo. CDR3s include the opening cysteine and the closing phenylalanine or tryptophan. D genes are given only for firm matches. Size is omitted from some rows. Given values are once, few, many or a class for expanded clones.

V: TRBV7-8
D: TRBD1
size: NA
J: TRBJ2-5
CDR3: CASSFQDRDRQETQYF
DNA: TGTGCCAGCAGTTTTCAAGACCGGGACAGACAAGAGACCCAGTACTTC

V: TRBV19
D: NA
size: once
J: TRBJ2-2
CDR3: CASIGGQGGAGELFF
DNA: TGTGCCAGTATAGGGGGCCAGGGAGGGGCCGGGGAGCTGTTTTTT

V: TRBV5-1
D: NA
size: NA
J: TRBJ2-2
CDR3: CASSWGQGSPGELFF
DNA: TGCGCCAGCAGCTGGGGACAAGGAAGTCCCGGGGAGCTGTTTTTT

V: TRBV3-1/TRBV3-2
D: TRBD2
size: NA
J: TRBJ2-1
CDR3: CASSHSSGTYNEQFF
DNA: TGTGCCAGCAGCCATAGTAGCGGGACCTACAATGAGCAGTTCTTC

V: TRBV12-3/TRBV12-4
D: NA
size: once
J: TRBJ2-7
CDR3: CASQGLAIGEQYF
DNA: TGTGCCAGTCAGGGGCTAGCGATAGGAGAGCAGTACTTC

V: TRBV10-3
D: TRBD2
size: NA
J: TRBJ2-5
CDR3: CAIGGLGETQYF
DNA: TGTGCCATCGGGGGACTAGGAGAGACCCAGTACTTC

V: TRBV19
D: NA
size: NA
J: TRBJ1-2
CDR3: CASSFRDIPGYTF
DNA: TGTGCCAGTAGTTTCCGGGACATTCCTGGCTACACCTTC

V: TRBV20-1
D: NA
size: NA
J: TRBJ2-5
CDR3: CSAPYQETQYF
DNA: TGCAGTGCTCCGTACCAAGAGACCCAGTACTTC

V: TRBV19
D: NA
size: NA
J: TRBJ1-2
CDR3: CASSPRNYGYTF
DNA: TGTGCCAGTAGTCCCAGGAACTATGGCTACACCTTC

V: TRBV4-2
D: TRBD1
size: NA
J: TRBJ1-2
CDR3: CASSQAPNRGPDYGYTF
DNA: TGTGCCAGCAGCCAAGCCCCCAACAGGGGGCCGGACTATGGCTACACCTTC

V: TRBV28
D: NA
size: NA
J: TRBJ1-5
CDR3: CASSLLGGQPQHF
DNA: TGTGCCAGCAGTTTACTCGGCGGTCAGCCCCAGCATTTT

V: TRBV5-1
D: NA
size: NA
J: TRBJ2-3
CDR3: CASSLGQGLSTDTQYF
DNA: TGCGCCAGCAGCTTGGGCCAGGGACTCAGCACAGATACGCAGTATTTT

V: TRBV5-1
D: TRBD2
size: NA
J: TRBJ2-5
CDR3: CASSPGGDQETQYF
DNA: TGCGCCAGCAGCCCGGGGGGGGACCAAGAGACCCAGTACTTC

V: TRBV6-5
D: NA
size: NA
J: TRBJ1-1
CDR3: CASRGSGMYSGAFF
DNA: TGTGCCAGCAGGGGGTCAGGGATGTATTCGGGAGCTTTCTTT

V: TRBV7-2
D: TRBD2
size: NA
J: TRBJ2-3
CDR3: CASSLIGRGGNSSTDTQYF
DNA: TGTGCCAGCAGCTTAATCGGGCGGGGGGGGAACTCCAGCACAGATACGCAGTATTTT

V: TRBV19
D: NA
size: NA
J: TRBJ2-1
CDR3: CASSMNSYNEQFF
DNA: TGTGCCAGTAGTATGAACTCCTACAATGAGCAGTTCTTC

V: TRBV24-1
D: NA
size: NA
J: TRBJ2-1
CDR3: CATSAVLLDYPLSTYNEQFF
DNA: TGTGCCACCAGTGCCGTCCTCCTGGACTACCCGCTATCAACCTACAATGAGCAGTTCTTC

V: TRBV11-2
D: NA
size: NA
J: TRBJ2-7
CDR3: CASSLDGGRSYEQYF
DNA: TGTGCCAGCAGCTTAGATGGCGGACGCTCCTACGAGCAGTACTTC

V: TRBV6-1
D: NA
size: NA
J: TRBJ2-6
CDR3: CASSDAVSWANVLTF
DNA: TGTGCCAGCAGTGACGCGGTTTCCTGGGCCAACGTCCTGACTTTC

V: TRBV27
D: NA
size: NA
J: TRBJ1-5
CDR3: CASSLVDNQPQHF
DNA: TGTGCCAGCAGTTTGGTGGACAATCAGCCCCAGCATTTT

V: TRBV4-3
D: NA
size: NA
J: TRBJ1-5
CDR3: CASSQEWTDNQPQHF
DNA: TGCGCCAGCAGCCAAGAATGGACAGACAATCAGCCCCAGCATTTT

V: TRBV28
D: NA
size: NA
J: TRBJ1-2
CDR3: CASSFGTLTYGYTF
DNA: TGTGCCAGCAGTTTTGGAACCCTGACCTATGGCTACACCTTC

V: TRBV5-8
D: NA
size: once
J: TRBJ1-1
CDR3: CASSLNGAFF
DNA: TGTGCCAGCAGCTTGAACGGAGCTTTCTTT

V: TRBV6-4
D: NA
size: NA
J: TRBJ1-1
CDR3: CASSDSPGNTEAFF
DNA: TGTGCCAGCAGTGACTCGCCAGGGAACACTGAAGCTTTCTTT

V: TRBV7-2
D: NA
size: NA
J: TRBJ1-2
CDR3: CASSLAPGGLNYGYTF
DNA: TGTGCCAGCAGCTTAGCCCCCGGGGGGCTCAACTATGGCTACACCTTC

V: TRBV15
D: NA
size: NA
J: TRBJ1-1
CDR3: CATSRDRGNTEAFF
DNA: TGTGCCACCAGCAGAGATAGGGGAAACACTGAAGCTTTCTTT